The TCR beta chain described here comes from a study of cytomegalovirus exposure and HLA in healthy donors. Study observations and caveats: Further analysis was carried out later, and it showed several of the most significant clusters appearing linked to common viral pathogens. Relative to equally common others, HLA-associated TCR beta chains showed greater clonal expansion in a later analysis. Segments of the TCR beta V type were, in most cases, productive about 90% or about 30% of the time in an earlier analysis.

The PCR contained 60 Vbeta and 13 Jbeta primers. Produced via immunoSEQ multiplex PCR; TCRdb's table is partial and in-frame only. The sample lists fewer than 200,000 clones, about 80% occurring once. V lost 3 bases, J lost 2 bases, and 6 bases stayed unmatched. This CDR3 has 15 amino acids. Germline CDR1 reads LNHDA; CDR2 reads SQIVND (reference sequence). In the case of this clone: Its antigen is currently unknown.

At collection, donors were nominally healthy, but unrecorded immune exposures were probable. Input material: PBMCs. This chain joins TRBV19 and TRBJ2-7; 8 bases match TRBD1. The sequence was obtained from a woman aged 45-59 years in good health and CMV-seronegative. The chain's CDR3 is CASSILDRGAYEQYF. In nucleotides, the CDR3 is TGTGCCAGTAGTATCCTCGACAGGGGAGCCTACGAGCAGTACTTC.